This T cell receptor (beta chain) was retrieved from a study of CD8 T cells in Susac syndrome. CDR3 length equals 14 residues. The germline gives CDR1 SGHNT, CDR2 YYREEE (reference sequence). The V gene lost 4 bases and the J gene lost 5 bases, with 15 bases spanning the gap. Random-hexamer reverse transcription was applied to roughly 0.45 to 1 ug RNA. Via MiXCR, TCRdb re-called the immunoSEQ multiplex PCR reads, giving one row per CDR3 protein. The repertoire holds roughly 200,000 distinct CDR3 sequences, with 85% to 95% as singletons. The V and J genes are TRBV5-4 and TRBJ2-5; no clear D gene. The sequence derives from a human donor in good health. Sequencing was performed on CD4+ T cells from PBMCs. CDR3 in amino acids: CASSADPLSETQYF. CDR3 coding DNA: TGTGCCAGCAGCGCCGACCCCCTCTCGGAGACCCAGTACTTC.